A single sample is the source of the 26 T cell receptor beta chains below, sequenced in a study of low-dose radiotherapy and immunotherapy resistance in tumors. TRAV- and TRBV-specific primers were used for first-strand cDNA, which covered alpha and beta chains. TCR amplification used 20 PCR cycles, a constant-region primer and a V-primer adapter. From the reads, TCRdb called clonotypes with MiXCR, one entry per CDR3 protein. The data contain under 95,000 distinct CDR3 sequences, 18% of them seen just once; the ten biggest clones take up 2.8%. Time point of the sample: before trial treatment. This material consisted of PBMCs, taken before treatment. The receptor set was obtained from a male donor with prostate cancer.

This clonotype has a count of ten or more. The chain couples TRBV7-9 to TRBJ2-7, with a tentative D call TRBD1 (6 bases). This CDR3 is built from 14 residues. The germline V gene encodes CDR1 SEHNR and CDR2 FQNEAQ (reference sequence). Trimming cost V 4 bases and J 0 bases, with 10 bases left between them. The CDR3 bases are TGTGCCAGCAGCTCTTGGGACACCTCCTACGAGCAGTACTTC. This gives the protein CASSSWDTSYEQYF.

This clonotype occurred many times. This chain connects TRBV30 to TRBJ1-1, with D perhaps matching TRBD1 (6 bases). Germline-derived CDR1 and CDR2 are GTSNPN and SVGIG (reference sequence). This CDR3 comprises 14 residues. V gave up 3 bases and J gave up 4 bases, with 15 bases separating them. The CDR3 protein is CAWRRPPGVTEAFF. The CDR3 bases are TGTGCCTGGAGGAGACCCCCAGGGGTCACTGAAGCTTTCTTT.

This clonotype has ten or more counts. In DNA form, the CDR3 reads TGCGCCAGCAGCTTGGGGGACGGCTCAGGCGATGAAAAACTGTTTTTT. Protein sequence: CASSLGDGSGDEKLFF. The rearrangement links TRBV5-1 to TRBJ1-4; the D gene is possibly TRBD1 (5 bases). CDR1 and CDR2 from the germline V gene are SGHRS and YFSETQ. The CDR3 consists of 16 residues. V gave up 0 bases and J gave up 6 bases, with 15 bases separating them.

This clonotype was counted many times. The chain links TRBV18 to TRBJ2-7; D is possibly TRBD1 (5 bases). Per the germline V gene, CDR1 is KGHSH and CDR2 is LQKENI. The CDR3 runs to 11 residues. Trimming took off 8 bases at V and 3 bases at J, with 8 bases between the two ends. CDR3 amino acids: CASGDSYEQYF. CDR3 nucleotide sequence: TGTGCCAGCGGCGACAGCTACGAGCAGTACTTC.

V usage is TRBV18 and J usage is TRBJ2-7; TRBD1 matches 8 bases. CDR3 size: 14 residues. From germline, CDR1 is KGHSH and CDR2 LQKENI. Unmatched junction bases numbered 3, after V lost 3 bases and J lost 2 bases. CDR3: CASSPVGQAYEQYF. DNA for the CDR3: TGTGCCAGCTCACCGGTGGGACAGGCCTACGAGCAGTACTTC.

This clonotype was recorded many times. The chain uses TRBV3-1 and TRBJ2-7; D is uncertain. V gave up 6 bases and J gave up 0 bases, with 12 bases separating them. The CDR3 runs to 14 residues. Germline assignment: CDR1 LGHDT and CDR2 YNNKEL (reference sequence). CDR3 nucleotide sequence: TGTGCCAGCAGACCGAGACTGAGCTCCTACGAGCAGTACTTC. Its protein is CASRPRLSSYEQYF.

The sample holds many counts of this clonotype. J is TRBJ2-1 and V is TRBV6-4; 13 bases fit TRBD2. Trimming removed 5 bases from V and 8 bases from J; junction bases left unmatched: 6. The CDR3 spans 15 residues. The germline CDR1 and CDR2 sequences are MRHNA and SNTAGT. CDR3 DNA: TGTGCCAGCAGTCCCACTAGCGGGGGGGCCCATGAGCAGTTCTTC. Translating it yields CASSPTSGGAHEQFF.

The chain couples TRBV2 to TRBJ2-5; 11 bases agree with TRBD2. The CDR3 has 15 amino acids. Germline V gene lookup returns CDR1 SNHLY and CDR2 FYNNEI. With V trimmed by 8 bases and J by 5 bases, 10 bases remained unmatched. The DNA for the CDR3 is TGTGCCAGCGGTTTAGCGGGGGGGCTCGTGGAGACCCAGTACTTC. It translates to CASGLAGGLVETQYF.

CDR3 residues: CASSEGGTGELFF. The CDR3, as DNA: TGCGCCAGCAGCGAGGGGGGCACCGGGGAGCTGTTTTTT. V gene TRBV5-1 combines with J gene TRBJ2-2; the D gene could be TRBD1 or TRBD2 (6 bases each). Deletions cut 4 bases from V and 4 bases from J, with 8 bases between. The CDR3 is made up of 13 amino acids. Germline-derived CDR1 and CDR2 are SGHRS and YFSETQ.

The sample holds many counts of this clonotype. This chain joins TRBV3-1 and TRBJ1-1, with 7 bases matching TRBD1. V shed 1 base and J 10 bases; nucleotides not matched to a gene: 0. This CDR3 contains 11 residues. Germline V gene lookup returns CDR1 LGHDT and CDR2 YNNKEL (reference sequence). The CDR3 is CASSQAGGAFF. In nucleotides, the CDR3 is TGTGCCAGCAGCCAAGCAGGGGGAGCTTTCTTT.

A remark on this clonotype: A far larger clone is off by one base, so a read error is likely. This sequence joins TRBV2 and TRBJ2-1; 8 nucleotides line up with TRBD1. Trimming took 8 bases from V and 13 from J; bases not matched to a gene: 19. CDR3 length: 15 amino acids. Germline CDR1 SNHLY, CDR2 FYNNEI. CDR3 DNA: TGTGCCAGCGCGACGGACAGGGCCACCCAAGAGACCCAGTTCTTC. It specifies CASATDRATQETQFF.

This clonotype was detected ten times or more. V usage is TRBV11-1 and J usage is TRBJ2-1; tentative D call: TRBD2 (5 bases). This CDR3 has 13 residues. Trimming removed 4 bases at V and 5 bases at J, with 9 bases between. Germline V gene sequence: CDR1 SGHAT, CDR2 FQDESV (reference sequence). The CDR3 reads CASSSAVHNEQFF. The CDR3 DNA reads TGTGCCAGCAGCTCAGCGGTTCACAATGAGCAGTTCTTC.

This clonotype appeared many times. This chain links TRBV7-8 with TRBJ2-3; D is perhaps TRBD2 (5 bases). Trimming pared 5 bases from V and 10 bases from J, leaving 10 bases between. Germline CDR1 and CDR2: SGHVS and FQNEAQ. The CDR3 is 11 residues long. The CDR3 DNA follows: TGTGCCAGCAGCCTACTAGGCTCGCAGTATTTT. It codes for CASSLLGSQYF.

This clonotype showed up many times. V gene TRBV24-1 combines with J gene TRBJ1-2; 8 nucleotides match TRBD1. The CDR3 is 15 amino acids. With V trimmed by 4 bases and J by 8 bases, 11 bases remained unmatched. Germline loops: CDR1 KGHDR, CDR2 SFDVKD. CDR3 protein: CATSDWTGSNDGYTF. DNA of the CDR3: TGTGCCACCAGTGACTGGACAGGGAGCAATGACGGCTACACCTTC.

This clonotype has at least ten counts. J is TRBJ2-2 and V is TRBV9, with D maybe TRBD2 (6 bases). The ends were cut back, 4 bases at V and 8 bases at J, with 18 bases in the middle. Germline CDR1 is SGDLS and CDR2 is YYNGEE. This CDR3 has 15 residues. CDR3 sequence reads: CASSIFPRTTGELFF. The CDR3 DNA reads as TGTGCCAGCAGCATCTTCCCGAGGACTACTGGGGAGCTGTTTTTT.

At least ten counts were recorded for this clonotype. The chain couples TRBV4-1 to TRBJ2-5, with D perhaps TRBD2 (5 bases). CDR1 MGHRA and CDR2 YSYEKL come from the germline V gene. The CDR3 has 15 amino acids. V was clipped by 1 base and J by 1 base, with 10 bases between them. CDR3 in amino acids: CASSQAHGVQETQYF. The CDR3 nucleotides read TGCGCCAGCAGCCAAGCACACGGGGTCCAAGAGACCCAGTACTTC.

The chain is built from TRBV7-9 and TRBJ1-2; 7 bases line up with TRBD1. V dropped 5 bases and J dropped 5; count of bases not matched to a gene: 8. This CDR3 has 14 amino acids. Germline CDR1 is SEHNR and CDR2 is FQNEAQ (reference sequence). Here the CDR3 DNA reads TGTGCCAGCAGCGTGACAGGGTTTGGATATGGCTACACCTTC. This sequence encodes CASSVTGFGYGYTF.

As to this clonotype: This likely stems from a read error, as it lies one base from a far larger clone. The chain carries TRBV4-2 and TRBJ2-1, with TRBD2 identical over 7 bases. Per the germline V gene, CDR1 is LGHNA and CDR2 is YNFKEQ. This CDR3 has 15 amino acids. The V segment lost 2 bases and the J segment 10 bases; nucleotides outside the gene matches: 11. The CDR3 DNA is TGTGCCAGCAGCCAACCCGGACTAGACTCCTACGAGCAGTTCTTC. Translation: CASSQPGLDSYEQFF.

Concerning this clonotype: At one of its ends the junction is not consistent with the germline gene, which may arise from a read error. The chain uses TRBV3-1 and TRBJ2-3; D not resolved. The germline V gene has CDR1 LGHDT and CDR2 YNNKEL (reference sequence). The CDR3 runs to 12 residues. The CDR3 DNA reads as TGTGCCAGCGGCCAGTACGCAGATACGCAGTATTTT. As protein: CASGQYADTQYF.

This clonotype was detected only a few times. This chain joins TRBV21-1 and TRBJ2-5; the table's D call TRBD1 went unverified against the DNA. TRBV21-1 is a pseudogene segment. The CDR3 loop spans 20 amino acids. The CDR3 DNA follows: TGTGCCAGCAGCCTCCTTACTGTGACAGGGCCCCCGATAGCCCAAGAGACCCAGTACTTC. This translates into CASSLLTVTGPPIAQETQYF.

This clonotype was seen at least ten times. The chain links TRBV5-1 to TRBJ2-1; D possibly corresponds to TRBD1 (6 bases). Trimming shortened V by 4 bases and J by 3 bases, and 11 bases separated the two germline ends. The CDR3 runs 14 residues. The germline V gene encodes CDR1 SGHRS and CDR2 YFSETQ. Here the CDR3 reads CASSRDTDYNEQFF. CDR3 sequence (DNA): TGCGCCAGCAGCAGGGACACCGACTACAATGAGCAGTTCTTC.

This chain uses TRBV20-1 with TRBJ2-7; a possible D gene is TRBD2 (6 bases). Trimming stripped 1 base from V and 3 bases from J, with 13 bases between. Looked up from germline, CDR1 is DFQATT and CDR2 is SNEGSKA (reference sequence). This CDR3 is 14 amino acids long. CDR3 nucleotides: TGCAGTGCTAGAGTCACCGGCGGGGACTACGAGCAGTACTTC. Translated: CSARVTGGDYEQYF.

The gene calls are TRBV5-4 and TRBJ2-5; TRBD2 matches 10 bases. V trimming: 4 bases; J trimming: 5 bases; junction bases outside the gene matches: 5. The germline V gene has CDR1 SGHNT and CDR2 YYREEE (reference sequence). CDR3 length equals 14 residues. The CDR3 is CASSEKAGGETQYF. Written as DNA, the CDR3 is TGTGCCAGCAGCGAAAAAGCGGGGGGGGAGACCCAGTACTTC.

This clonotype came up many times. The genes are TRBV1 and TRBJ2-2. TRBV1 is termed a pseudogene. CDR3 size: 13 residues. CDR3 amino acids: CTSSQDPSGELFF. The CDR3 nucleotides are TGCACCAGCAGCCAAGATCCATCCGGGGAGCTGTTTTTT.

Ten or more counts support this clonotype. This rearrangement joins TRBV3-1 to TRBJ2-1, with no clear D. Per germline, CDR1 LGHDT and CDR2 YNNKEL (reference sequence). V shed 0 bases and J shed 4 bases, with 1 base lying between them. The CDR3 runs to 12 residues. DNA of the CDR3: TGTGCCAGCAGCCAAGAATACAATGAGCAGTTCTTC. Translating gives CASSQEYNEQFF.

This clonotype was detected many times. The chain couples TRBV5-1 to TRBJ2-7; possibly TRBD2 for D (5 bases). V gave up 0 bases and J gave up 7 bases, with 14 bases separating them. CDR3 size: 14 residues. Germline CDR1 and CDR2: SGHRS and YFSETQ. In nucleotides, the CDR3 is TGCGCCAGCAGCTTGGGGGGAAGTTCGGGAGAGCAGTACTTC. Residues: CASSLGGSSGEQYF.